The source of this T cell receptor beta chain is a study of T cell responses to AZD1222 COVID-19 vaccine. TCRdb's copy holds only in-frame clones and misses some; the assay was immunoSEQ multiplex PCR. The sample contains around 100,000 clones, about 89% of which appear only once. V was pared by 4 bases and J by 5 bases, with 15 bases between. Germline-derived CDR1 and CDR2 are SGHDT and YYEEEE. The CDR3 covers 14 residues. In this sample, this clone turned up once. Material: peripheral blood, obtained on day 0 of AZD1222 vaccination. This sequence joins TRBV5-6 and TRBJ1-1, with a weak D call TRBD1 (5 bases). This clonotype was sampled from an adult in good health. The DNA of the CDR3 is TGTGCCAGCAGCGACGGGACTGCTCTAACTGAAGCTTTCTTT. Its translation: CASSDGTALTEAFF.